This T cell receptor (beta chain) comes out of a study of Ad26.COV2.S vaccination and SARS-CoV-2 variants. Comment on this clone: The antigen is unknown.

General study results and limits: People who got the vaccine or the placebo had similar non-spike TCR breadth. Substantial breadth in spike-specific CD8+ and CD4+ T cell responses was reportedly seen after vaccination. Estimates derived from TCR breadth and depth analyses may have underestimated total T cell responses. Placebo recipients had lower spike-specific TCR breadth than vaccine recipients.

The CDR3 has 9 amino acids. The V end was cut by 11 bases, the J end by 13 bases, with 12 bases between. The assay was immunoSEQ multiplex PCR, and TCRdb's table has in-frame clones only and misses some. The top ten clones hold 3% to 5% of a sample with approximately 340,000 clones, 92% of them seen once. This TCR derives from a human donor who had recovered from COVID-19. V is TRBV23-1 and J is TRBJ1-3, with D unresolved. TRBV23-1 is classed as an ORF, of uncertain function. This specimen was peripheral blood, taken after recovery from COVID-19. This chain's CDR3 is CAAVRLIYF. CDR3 sequence (DNA): TGCGCCGCCGTCCGTCTAATATATTTT.